This entry lists 3 T cell receptor beta chains sequenced from one sample in a study of glioma-infiltrating T cells after dendritic cell vaccination. Sequencing was performed with immunoSEQ multiplex PCR; in TCRdb, only in-frame clones are kept and a portion is missing. The sample includes about 64,000 clones, around 86% seen only once; the top ten take 9.2%. Sequencing was performed on blood, taken before dendritic cell vaccination. These receptors came from a human donor with glioblastoma.

This clone was seen a few times. J is TRBJ1-2 and V is TRBV6-5; 7 nucleotides match TRBD1. Trimming took 9 bases from V and 4 from J; bases not matched to a gene: 8. The germline gives CDR1 MNHEY, CDR2 SVGAGI. CDR3 length: 13 residues. The CDR3 region is CASRTGTIYGYTF. DNA for the CDR3: TGTGCCAGTAGGACAGGAACCATCTATGGCTACACCTTC.

The chain joins TRBV5-1 to TRBJ2-7, with D unclear. Deletions cut 2 bases from V and 6 bases from J, with 9 bases between. Per germline, CDR1 SGHRS and CDR2 YFSETQ. The CDR3 totals 12 residues. The CDR3 spells CASSFRQSEQYF. The CDR3 DNA sequence: TGCGCCAGCAGCTTCCGACAAAGCGAGCAGTACTTC.

J is TRBJ2-3 and V is TRBV5-1; no reliable D call. Germline V gene sequence: CDR1 SGHRS, CDR2 YFSETQ. Trimming took 3 bases from V and 0 from J, leaving 11 bases between them. This CDR3 has 15 amino acids. In DNA, the CDR3 is TGCGCCAGCAGCTCTACAGTTACCAGCACAGATACGCAGTATTTT. This gives the protein CASSSTVTSTDTQYF.